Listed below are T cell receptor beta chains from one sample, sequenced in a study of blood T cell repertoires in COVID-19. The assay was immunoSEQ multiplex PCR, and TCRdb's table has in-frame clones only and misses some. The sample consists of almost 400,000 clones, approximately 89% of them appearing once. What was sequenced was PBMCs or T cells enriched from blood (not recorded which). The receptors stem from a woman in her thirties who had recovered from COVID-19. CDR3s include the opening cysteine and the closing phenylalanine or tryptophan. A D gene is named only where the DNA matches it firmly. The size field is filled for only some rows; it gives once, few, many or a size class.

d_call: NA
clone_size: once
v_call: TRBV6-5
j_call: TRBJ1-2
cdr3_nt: TGTGCCAGCGCCCACAATGGACAGCCCTATGGCTACACCTTC
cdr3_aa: CASAHNGQPYGYTF

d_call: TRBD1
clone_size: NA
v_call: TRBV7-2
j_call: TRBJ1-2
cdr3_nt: TGTGCCAGCAGCACGACAGGGGGCGACTATGGCTACACCTTC
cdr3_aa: CASSTTGGDYGYTF

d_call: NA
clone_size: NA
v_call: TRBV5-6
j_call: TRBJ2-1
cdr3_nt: TGTGCCAGCAGCTTGGAGGGACAAGGCCTACCCAATGAGCAGTTCTTC
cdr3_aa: CASSLEGQGLPNEQFF

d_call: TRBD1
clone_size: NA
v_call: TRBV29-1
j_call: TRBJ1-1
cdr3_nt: TGCAGCGTTGCTAAGACAGGGCTAACTGAAGCTTTCTTT
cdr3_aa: CSVAKTGLTEAFF

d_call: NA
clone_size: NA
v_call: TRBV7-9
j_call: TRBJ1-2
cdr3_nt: TGTGCCAGCAGCTTGGAGCGAGCACTCGGCTATGGCTACACCTTC
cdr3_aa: CASSLERALGYGYTF

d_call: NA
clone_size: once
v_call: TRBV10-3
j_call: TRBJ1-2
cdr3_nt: TGTGCCATCAGTGAGTCGAGTCAGGGCTATGGCTACACCTTC
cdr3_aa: CAISESSQGYGYTF

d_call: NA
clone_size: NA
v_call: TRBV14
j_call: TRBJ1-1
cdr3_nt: TGTGCCAGCAGATACAGTCCAAACACTGAAGCTTTCTTT
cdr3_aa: CASRYSPNTEAFF

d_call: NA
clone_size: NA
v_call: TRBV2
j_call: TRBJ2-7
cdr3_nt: TGTGCCAGCCTAGCCGGGACAAAATACGAGCAGTACTTC
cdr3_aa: CASLAGTKYEQYF

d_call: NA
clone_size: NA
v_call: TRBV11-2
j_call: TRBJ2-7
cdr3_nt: TGTGCCAGCAGCTTAGATTCGGGGGAGACCTACGAGCAGTACTTC
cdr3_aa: CASSLDSGETYEQYF

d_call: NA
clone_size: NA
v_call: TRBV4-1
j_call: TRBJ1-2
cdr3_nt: TGCGCCAGCCGGCAGACAGGCTCCTATGGCTACACCTTC
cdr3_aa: CASRQTGSYGYTF

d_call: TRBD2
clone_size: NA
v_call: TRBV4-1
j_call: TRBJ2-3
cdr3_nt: TGCGCCAGCAGCCAACTAGGGACTAGCGGGCGATCAGATACGCAGTATTTT
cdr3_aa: CASSQLGTSGRSDTQYF

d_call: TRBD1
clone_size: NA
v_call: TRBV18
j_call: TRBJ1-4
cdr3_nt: TGTGCCAGCTCACAACCGGGACAGGGGAATGAAAAACTGTTTTTT
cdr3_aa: CASSQPGQGNEKLFF

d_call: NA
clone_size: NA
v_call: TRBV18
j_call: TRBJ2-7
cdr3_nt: TGTGCCAGCTCACCACATCAAGGGGTCGAGCAGTACTTC
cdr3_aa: CASSPHQGVEQYF

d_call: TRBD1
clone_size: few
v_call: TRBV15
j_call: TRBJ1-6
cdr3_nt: TGTGCCACCAGCAGTGCCGGACAGGGGATTTCACCCCTCCACTTT
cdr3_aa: CATSSAGQGISPLHF

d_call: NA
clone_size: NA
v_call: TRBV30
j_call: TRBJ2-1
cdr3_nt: TGTGCCTGGAGTGTTTCCAACAATGAGCAGTTCTTC
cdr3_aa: CAWSVSNNEQFF

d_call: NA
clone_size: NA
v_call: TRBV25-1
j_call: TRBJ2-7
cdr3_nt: TGTGCCAGCAGTGACGAGCCAGCGATCTACGAGCAGTACTTC
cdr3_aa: CASSDEPAIYEQYF

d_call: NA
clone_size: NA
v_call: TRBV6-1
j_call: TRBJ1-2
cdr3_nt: TGTGCCAGCAGTGATCAAGAGGGGGACTATGGCTACACCTTC
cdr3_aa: CASSDQEGDYGYTF

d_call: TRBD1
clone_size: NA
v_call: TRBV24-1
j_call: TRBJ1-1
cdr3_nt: TGTGCCACCAGGGCGGCGGGACAGGGGGTGAACACTGAAGCTTTCTTT
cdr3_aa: CATRAAGQGVNTEAFF

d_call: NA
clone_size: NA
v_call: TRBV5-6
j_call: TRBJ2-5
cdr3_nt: TGTGCCAGCAGCCCCGCGGGACTGATTCAAGAGACCCAGTACTTC
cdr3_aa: CASSPAGLIQETQYF

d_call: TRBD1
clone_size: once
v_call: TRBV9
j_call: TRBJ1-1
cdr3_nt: TGTGCCAGCAGTCAAGGGGGACAGCTGCGAATGAACACTGAAGCTTTCTTT
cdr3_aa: CASSQGGQLRMNTEAFF

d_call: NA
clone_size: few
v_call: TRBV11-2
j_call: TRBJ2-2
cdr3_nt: TGTGCCAGCAGTCAGGGATCCCACACCGGGGAGCTGTTTTTT
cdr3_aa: CASSQGSHTGELFF

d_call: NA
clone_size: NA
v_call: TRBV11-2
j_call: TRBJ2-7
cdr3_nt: TGTGCCAGCAGCCCGGACAGATACTCCTACGAGCAGTACTTC
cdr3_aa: CASSPDRYSYEQYF

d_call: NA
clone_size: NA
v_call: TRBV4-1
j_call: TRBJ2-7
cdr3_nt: TGCGCCAGCAGCCCAGAGTTTGGAGGGCAATACGAGCAGTACTTC
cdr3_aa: CASSPEFGGQYEQYF

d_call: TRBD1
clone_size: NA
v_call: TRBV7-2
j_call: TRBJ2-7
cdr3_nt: TGTGCCAGCAGCCCACAGGGGGGTCCCTACGAGCAGTACTTC
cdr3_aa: CASSPQGGPYEQYF

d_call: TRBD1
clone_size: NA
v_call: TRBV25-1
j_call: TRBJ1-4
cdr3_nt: TGTGCCATGCCCCCGGACAGGTATAATGAAAAACTGTTTTTT
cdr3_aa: CAMPPDRYNEKLFF

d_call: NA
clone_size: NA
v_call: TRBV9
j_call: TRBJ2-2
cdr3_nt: TGTGCCAGCAGCCCCGGACACGGCGGGGAGCTGTTTTTT
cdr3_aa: CASSPGHGGELFF

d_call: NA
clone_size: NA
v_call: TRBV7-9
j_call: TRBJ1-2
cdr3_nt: TGTGCCAGCAGCGAACCCCGAGGAGCTAACTATGGCTACACCTTC
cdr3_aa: CASSEPRGANYGYTF

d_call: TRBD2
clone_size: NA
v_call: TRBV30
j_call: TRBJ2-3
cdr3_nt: TGTGCCTGGAGTTCGGGACTAGCTAATGTGGATACGCAGTATTTT
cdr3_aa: CAWSSGLANVDTQYF

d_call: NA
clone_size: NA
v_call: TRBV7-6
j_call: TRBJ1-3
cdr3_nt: TGTGCCAGCAGCTTAGCCGGGGGAAGCTCTGGAAACACCATATATTTT
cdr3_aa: CASSLAGGSSGNTIYF

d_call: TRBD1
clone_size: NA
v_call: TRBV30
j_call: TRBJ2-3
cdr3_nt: TGTGCCTCGGATCAGGGGGCCCGCACAGATACGCAGTATTTT
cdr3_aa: CASDQGARTDTQYF

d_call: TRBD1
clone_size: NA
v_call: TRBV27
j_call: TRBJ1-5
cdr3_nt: TGTGCCAGCAGTCCGGGACAGGCTCAGCCCCAGCATTTT
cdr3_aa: CASSPGQAQPQHF

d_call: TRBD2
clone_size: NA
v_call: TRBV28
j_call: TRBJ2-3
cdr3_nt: TGTGCCAGCAGTTTAGGGTTTGCGCGTCGACCGGGACTAGCGGTCACAGATACGCAGTATTTT
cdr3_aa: CASSLGFARRPGLAVTDTQYF

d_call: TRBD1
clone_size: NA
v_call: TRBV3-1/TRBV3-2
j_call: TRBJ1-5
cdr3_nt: TGTGCCAGCAGCGGGACAGGAAACAACAATCAGCCCCAGCATTTT
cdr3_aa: CASSGTGNNNQPQHF

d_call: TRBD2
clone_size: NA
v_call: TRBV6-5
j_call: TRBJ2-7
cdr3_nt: TGTGCCAGCAGTTACTCGAGAGCGGGGACCTACGAGCAGTACTTC
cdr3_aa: CASSYSRAGTYEQYF

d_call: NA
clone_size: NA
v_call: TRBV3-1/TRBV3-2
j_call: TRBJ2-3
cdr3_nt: TGTGCCAGCAGCCCGCTACCCACAGATACGCAGTATTTT
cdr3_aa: CASSPLPTDTQYF

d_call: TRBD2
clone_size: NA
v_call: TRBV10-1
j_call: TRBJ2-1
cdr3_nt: TGCGCCAGCAGTGAAATGGGGCTAGCGGGATTAAATGAGCAGTTCTTC
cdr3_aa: CASSEMGLAGLNEQFF

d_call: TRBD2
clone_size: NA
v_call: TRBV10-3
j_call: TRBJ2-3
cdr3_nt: TGTGCCATCAGTGAGGCGCCGCTAGCGGGGGGGCATTCTCCTATAACAGATACGCAGTATTTT
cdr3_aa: CAISEAPLAGGHSPITDTQYF

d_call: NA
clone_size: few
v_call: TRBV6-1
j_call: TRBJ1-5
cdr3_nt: TGTGCCAGCAGTGAAGCGGTCGAGCAGCCCCAGCATTTT
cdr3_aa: CASSEAVEQPQHF

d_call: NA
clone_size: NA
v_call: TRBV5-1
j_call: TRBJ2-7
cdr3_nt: TGCGCCAGCAGCGTCGGGACCTACGAGCAGTACTTC
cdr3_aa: CASSVGTYEQYF

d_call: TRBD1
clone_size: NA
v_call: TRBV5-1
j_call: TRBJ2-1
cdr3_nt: TGCGCCAGCAGCTTTTCTGGGACAGGGCAGTTCTTC
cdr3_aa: CASSFSGTGQFF

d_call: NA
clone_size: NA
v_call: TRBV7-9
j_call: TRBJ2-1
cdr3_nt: TGTGCCAGCAGCTTTAGTGAGCAGTTCTTC
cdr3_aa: CASSFSEQFF

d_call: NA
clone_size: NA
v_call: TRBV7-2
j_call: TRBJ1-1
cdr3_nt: TGTGCCAGCAGCTTCCCGGACAGGAACACTGAAGCTTTCTTT
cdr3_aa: CASSFPDRNTEAFF

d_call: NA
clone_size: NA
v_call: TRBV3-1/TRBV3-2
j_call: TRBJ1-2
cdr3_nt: TGTGCCAGCAGCCAGCGCCCCGGGGGGTTGGGGTATGGCTACACCTTC
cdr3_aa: CASSQRPGGLGYGYTF

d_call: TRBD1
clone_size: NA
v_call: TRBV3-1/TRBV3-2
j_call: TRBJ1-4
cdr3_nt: TGTGCCAGCAGCCACCGACAGGGAGGTAATGAAAAACTGTTTTTT
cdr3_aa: CASSHRQGGNEKLFF

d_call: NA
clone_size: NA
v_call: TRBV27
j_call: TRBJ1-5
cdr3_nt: TGTGCCAGCAGTCATAACTTCCATCAGCCCCAGCATTTT
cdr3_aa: CASSHNFHQPQHF

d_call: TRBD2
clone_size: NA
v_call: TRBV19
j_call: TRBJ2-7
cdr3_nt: TGTGCCAGTAGTCTCCGCCCAGCCGGGACTAGGACCTACGAGCAGTACTTC
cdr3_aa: CASSLRPAGTRTYEQYF

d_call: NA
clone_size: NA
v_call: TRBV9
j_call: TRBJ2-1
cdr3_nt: TGTGCCAGCAGCGTAGGGGCGAAGGGGGACAATGAGCAGTTCTTC
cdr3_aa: CASSVGAKGDNEQFF

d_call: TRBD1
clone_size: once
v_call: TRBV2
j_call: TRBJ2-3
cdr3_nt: TGTGCCAGCAGCAACAGACAGGGAACAGATACGCAGTATTTT
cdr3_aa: CASSNRQGTDTQYF

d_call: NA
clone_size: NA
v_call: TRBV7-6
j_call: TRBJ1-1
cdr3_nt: TGTGCCAGCAGCTTAGCCACGACAGTCCTGAACACTGAAGCTTTCTTT
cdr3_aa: CASSLATTVLNTEAFF

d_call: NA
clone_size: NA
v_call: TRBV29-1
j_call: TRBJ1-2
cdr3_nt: TGCAGCGTCCGCGACAAAGGTTATGGCTACACCTTC
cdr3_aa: CSVRDKGYGYTF

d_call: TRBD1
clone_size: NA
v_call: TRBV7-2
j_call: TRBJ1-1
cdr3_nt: TGTGCCAGCAGCATGAACAGGGGGGTCACTGAAGCTTTCTTT
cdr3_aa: CASSMNRGVTEAFF

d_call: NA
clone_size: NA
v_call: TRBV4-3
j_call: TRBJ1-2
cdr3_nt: TGCGCCAGCAGCCAAGAAGAGCAATTCAACTATGGCTACACCTTC
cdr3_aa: CASSQEEQFNYGYTF

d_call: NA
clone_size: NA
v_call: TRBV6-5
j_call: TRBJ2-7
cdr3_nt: TGTGCCAGCAGTTACGAGGCGGGATCCTACGAGCAGTACTTC
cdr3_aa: CASSYEAGSYEQYF

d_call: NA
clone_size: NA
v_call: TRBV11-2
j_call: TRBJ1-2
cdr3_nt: TGTGCCAGCAGCTTGATGGGCCAGCCCTATGGCTACACCTTC
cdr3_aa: CASSLMGQPYGYTF

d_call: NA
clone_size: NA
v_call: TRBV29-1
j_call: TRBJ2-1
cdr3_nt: TGCAGCGTTACTCCCGGGAGCTCCTACAATGAGCAGTTCTTC
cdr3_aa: CSVTPGSSYNEQFF